The present entry profiles one T cell receptor beta chain with its context. The antigen is not known. J gave up 6 bases and V 6 bases, and 9 bases lay outside the gene matches. Germline V CDR1 and CDR2: SEHNR, FQNEAQ (reference sequence). There are 15 residues in the CDR3. The record originates from a study of T cell responses to AZD1222 COVID-19 vaccine. Study findings and constraints: Among the donors, most were white British and more were female, and clonal diversity was possibly underestimated.

The table came from immunoSEQ multiplex PCR; TCRdb's copy has only in-frame clones and leaves some out. The sample yields under 140,000 clones, roughly four fifths seen once. V usage is TRBV7-9 and J usage is TRBJ2-3, with TRBD2 identical over 10 bases. This material consisted of peripheral blood, taken on day 0 of AZD1222 vaccination. The TCR originated in an adult in good health. The CDR3 sequence: CASSHILAGVDTQYF. The CDR3 nucleotides read TGTGCCAGCAGTCACATCCTAGCGGGAGTGGATACGCAGTATTTT.